This T cell receptor (beta chain) was observed in a study of blood T cell repertoires in COVID-19 (dated by TCRdb to 2018 to 2020). General notes on the study: Samples covering the acute and convalescent phases of COVID-19 were provided by collaborators in the United States, Italy and Spain. The material from the prospective study consisted of cDNA or gDNA derived from T cells, B-cell-depleted T cells, or PBMCs. Subjects who had been exposed to COVID-19, were actively infected with it, or had recovered from it provided the deeply sampled blood TCRbeta repertoires that made up the dataset. A freely available public database, intended as a resource for researchers studying the immune response to SARS-CoV-2, is where the repertoires were released. The samples were drawn from the first 160 participants of the ongoing ImmuneRACE study and from 1,254 subjects provided by 6 global collaborators. The sample metadata nearly always contained a de-identified subject ID, COVID-19 status, age in years and sex. Where available, HLA class I and class II types were taken from metadata supplied by the sample provider and were not determined by assay-based typing.

TCRbeta CDR3 regions were amplified from genomic DNA by means of the immunoSEQ Assay, a bias-controlled multiplex PCR. The study's processing was this. The number of nucleated cells in each sample was estimated from the amplification of reference gene primers within the assay. To quantify the absolute abundance of each unique TCRbeta CDR3 rearrangement, sequence reads were collapsed and filtered. Productive Simpson clonality was computed per sample as the square root of Simpson's diversity index over productive rearrangements. TCRdb obtained this table from immuneACCESS and retained in-frame rearrangements with V and J assigned. These tables miss some clones; where compared with another copy, unresolved V genes account for less than half of the shortfall, and the remainder is unexplained. V, J and clone size were drawn from that table, and D and trimming were deduced from the DNA. The sample table shows roughly 440,000 clones, and 88% are seen once. The ten biggest clones cover over 9.5% of the sample.

Points the paper makes about the study in general: Clinical and demographic metadata were provided uncurated, with the amount varying by source and participant.

At one collaborating source in Seattle, patients were enrolled during active infection and were followed longitudinally through the course of disease. Whole blood was collected in K2EDTA tubes by collaborating institutions according to the institutions' own protocols. For TCRbeta analysis, collaborators shipped samples as frozen whole blood, isolated PBMCs, or DNA extracted from either of those sample types. CDR1 SEHNR and CDR2 FQNEAQ are derived from the germline V gene (reference sequence). Compared with germline, V lacks 5 bases and J lacks 5 bases; bases without a gene match: 5. The CDR3 holds 13 amino acids from the cysteine to the phenylalanine. The sequence is cut down to CDR3 DNA, 39 bases in frame from base 1. A word on this clone: The antigen this receptor binds is unknown. No base qualities exist here, and no much larger clone lies one base off it.

This chain joins TRBV7-9 to TRBJ1-1; 7 central bases correspond to TRBD1. The receptor comes from a woman between 45 and 65 years old with COVID-19, enrolled during active disease. The specimen was peripheral blood. Read as DNA, the sequence is TGTGCCAGCAGCGATCAGGGGGAGACTGAAGCTTTCTTT. Translated, this is CASSDQGETEAFF.